This T cell receptor beta chain was profiled in a study of T-cell reconstitution after alpha-beta-depleted transplantation in children. Unique molecular identifiers were used to barcode this TCRbeta library. TCRdb reprocessed the PCR reads with MiXCR, giving one entry per CDR3 protein. This repertoire shows some 280,000 distinct CDR3 sequences, 9.5% to 10% found once; its top ten account for about 9.4%. Trimming took off 0 bases at V and 1 base at J, with 8 bases between the two ends. The CDR3 covers 15 residues. Per the germline V gene, CDR1 is SGDLS and CDR2 is YYNGEE. The source was PBMCs from the stem cell graft donor, collected from the stem cell graft. The TCR originated in a human donor who donated a stem cell graft to a child with SCID. This chain joins TRBV9 and TRBJ2-1, with D perhaps matching TRBD1 (5 bases). The CDR3 loop is CASSVEGMSYNEQFF. In DNA, the CDR3 is TGTGCCAGCAGCGTAGAGGGGATGTCCTACAATGAGCAGTTCTTC.